This T cell receptor beta chain was observed in a study of T cell changes during pregnancy in multiple sclerosis. Assay used: immunoSEQ multiplex PCR; TCRdb lists only in-frame clones, some missing. This table has 100,000 to 130,000 clones, around 90% appearing once. V shed 1 base and J shed 7 bases, with 13 bases lying between them. Germline V gene lookup returns CDR1 LGHNA and CDR2 YNFKEQ. This CDR3 region has 15 residues. This rearrangement joins TRBV4-2 to TRBJ1-4; D is uncertain. This material consisted of peripheral blood, taken in the third trimester of pregnancy. The TCR comes from a female donor in good health, enrolled as a control in a pregnancy study. CDR3 sequence reads: CASSQGVRNGEKLFF. The CDR3 nucleotides read TGTGCCAGCAGCCAAGGTGTGCGGAATGGTGAAAAACTGTTTTTT.